Below, one TCR beta chain is given with its context. Its target is not known. The missing conserved phenylalanine or tryptophan at the end of this CDR3 makes a read error likely. Patients selected for sequencing had displayed CD8+CD57+ cell expansion by flow cytometry. Patients had undergone no therapy by the time their blood was sampled. The study profiled TCR beta VDJ and CDR3 using genomic DNA as template. MiXCR, applied by TCRdb to the reads, yields one record per CDR3 protein. The sample gives roughly 500,000 distinct CDR3 sequences, around 32% of which show up once; 0.75% to 0.95% is in the top ten. These data originate in a study of CD8+CD57+ T cells in acquired aplastic anemia. The study, taken as a whole, reports: Between patients and controls, CD8+ Simpson's diversity did not vary significantly. Around 30 sequences, all CD8+ CDR3, were shared between patients and controls.

J gave up 3 bases and V 6 bases, and 5 bases lay outside the gene matches. The CDR3 is 14 amino acids. The chain employs TRBV12-3 or TRBV12-4 and TRBJ2-1; 7 bases match TRBD1. The sequenced material came from sorted CD4+, CD8+, or CD8+CD57+ T cells (not recorded which) from PBMCs. The clonotype comes from a human donor with aplastic anemia. CDR3 amino acids: CASRSGTVYNEQFL. The DNA for the CDR3 is TGTGCCAGCAGGTCCGGGACAGTCTACAATGAGCAGTTCCTC.